Each of the 25 T cell receptor beta chains below was sequenced from the same sample in a study of cytomegalovirus exposure and HLA in healthy donors. The PCR employed 60 Vbeta primers together with 13 Jbeta primers. Profiled with immunoSEQ multiplex PCR; TCRdb holds only in-frame clones, not every one. The data show about 110,000 clones, with 70% seen just once and around 10% held by the top ten. Material: PBMCs. The receptors shown here come from a man under 40 in good health and CMV-seropositive.

The rearrangement links TRBV11-3 to TRBJ2-1; TRBD1 agrees at 10 bases. J was trimmed by 4 bases and V by 6 bases; bases with no gene match: 12. Germline CDR1 is SGHNT and CDR2 is YENEEA. The CDR3 is made up of 17 amino acids. CDR3 coding DNA: TGTGCCAGCAGTCGCTACGGGACAGGGGATTTGTACAATGAGCAGTTCTTC. Translating gives CASSRYGTGDLYNEQFF.

The CDR3: CASSYLGREQYNEQFF. Here the CDR3 DNA reads TGTGCCAGCAGTTACTTAGGGCGGGAGCAATACAATGAGCAGTTCTTC. The genes are TRBV6-5 and TRBJ2-1; 7 nucleotides match TRBD2. This CDR3 spans 16 amino acids. V lost 1 base and J lost 4; bases outside the gene matches: 7. In germline, CDR1 is MNHEY, CDR2 SVGAGI.

The chain carries TRBV29-1 and TRBJ2-5; TRBD2 agrees at 12 bases. Germline V gene sequence: CDR1 SQVTM, CDR2 ANQGSEA. The ends lost 7 bases at V and 5 bases at J; junction bases unmatched: 8. CDR3 length equals 14 residues. CDR3 in amino acids: CSDLAGGRGETQYF. The DNA of the CDR3 is TGCAGCGACCTAGCGGGAGGGAGGGGGGAGACCCAGTACTTC.

The V and J genes are TRBV9 and TRBJ2-2; 7 bases are a match to TRBD1. Unmatched junction bases numbered 3, after V lost 6 bases and J lost 1 base. CDR3 length: 14 residues. From germline, CDR1 is SGDLS and CDR2 YYNGEE. The CDR3 region has the DNA TGTGCCAGCAACAGACAGGGGAACACCGGGGAGCTGTTTTTT. Its protein is CASNRQGNTGELFF.

The chain recombines TRBV7-8 with TRBJ2-3, with a possible D match to TRBD2 (7 bases). From germline, CDR1 is SGHVS and CDR2 FQNEAQ. V shed 1 base and J shed 5 bases, with 19 bases lying between them. There are 17 residues in the CDR3. CDR3 sequence reads: CASSLETRRGGVDTQYF. The CDR3 DNA reads as TGTGCCAGCAGCTTAGAAACCCGGCGAGGGGGGGTAGATACGCAGTATTTT.

V gene TRBV30 combines with J gene TRBJ1-2; D remains unclear. The CDR3 is made up of 15 amino acids. Germline loops: CDR1 GTSNPN, CDR2 SVGIG (reference sequence). The ends were cut back, 2 bases at V and 4 bases at J, with 17 bases in the middle. In DNA, the CDR3 is TGTGCCTGGAGTTCACTCTTTTCGGGTTCCTATGGCTACACCTTC. Translating gives CAWSSLFSGSYGYTF.

This clone was detected a few times. V gene TRBV12-5 combines with J gene TRBJ1-1, with D unclear. CDR3 length equals 16 residues. Germline-derived CDR1 and CDR2 are LGHNT and FRNRAP. V was clipped by 3 bases and J by 1 base, with 15 bases between them. CDR3 sequence (DNA): TGTGCTAGTGGTTTCGTTGGCGGTTCCCGGAACACTGAAGCTTTCTTT. Translating gives CASGFVGGSRNTEAFF.

This clone has just a few counts. The V gene is TRBV6-1, the J gene TRBJ1-3; 7 nucleotides align to TRBD1. V was pared by 7 bases and J by 4 bases, with 7 bases of the junction left unmatched. In germline, CDR1 is MNHNS, CDR2 SASEGT. The CDR3 length is 14 residues. In DNA, the CDR3 is TGTGCCAGCAAGATCACAGGGGCCGGAAACACCATATATTTT. Amino acid sequence: CASKITGAGNTIYF.

The chain links TRBV27 to TRBJ2-1; 8 bases agree with TRBD1. The CDR3 runs 17 residues. J lost 2 bases, V lost 0 bases, and 6 bases had no gene match. Germline V gene sequence: CDR1 MNHEY, CDR2 SMNVEV (reference sequence). The CDR3, as DNA: TGTGCCAGCAGTTTATCGAGACAGGGGTTACCCTACAATGAGCAGTTCTTC. Residues: CASSLSRQGLPYNEQFF.

CDR3 sequence reads: CASSLGGGLGGRGLNTEAFF. CDR3 coding DNA: TGTGCCAGCAGCTTAGGCGGGGGGTTAGGAGGCCGGGGGTTGAACACTGAAGCTTTCTTT. V is TRBV13 and J is TRBJ1-1; D might be TRBD1 (5 bases). The CDR3 is made up of 20 amino acids. V was pared by 0 bases and J by 0 bases, with 23 bases between. The germline V gene encodes CDR1 PRHDT and CDR2 FYEKMQ (reference sequence).

The V and J genes are TRBV4-2 and TRBJ2-3, with 10 bases fitting TRBD2. V was pared by 1 base and J by 7 bases, with 11 bases of the junction left unmatched. Germline CDR1 is LGHNA and CDR2 is YNFKEQ. CDR3 size: 17 residues. The CDR3 protein is CASSQVEREGLLNTQYF. CDR3 DNA sequence: TGTGCCAGCAGCCAAGTTGAGCGGGAGGGCCTTTTAAATACGCAGTATTTT.

This clone was recorded once. The chain employs TRBV28 and TRBJ1-2; weak D call: TRBD1 (5 bases). Germline assignment: CDR1 MDHEN and CDR2 SYDVKM. The V end was cut by 7 bases, the J end by 8 bases, with 20 bases between. The CDR3 has 14 amino acids. CDR3 in amino acids: CASTLPGEGYGYTF. CDR3 coding DNA: TGTGCCAGCACCCTTCCGGGGGAAGGGTACGGCTACACCTTC.

The gene calls are TRBV5-4 and TRBJ2-1, with a possible D match to TRBD1 (6 bases). The V end was cut by 0 bases, the J end by 4 bases, with 11 bases between. The CDR3 contains 15 residues. CDR1 is SGHNT, CDR2 YYREEE, per germline (reference sequence). CDR3 amino acids: CASSLEPGAYNEQFF. The CDR3 DNA sequence: TGTGCCAGCAGCTTGGAGCCAGGGGCTTACAATGAGCAGTTCTTC.

This clone came up a few times. The rearrangement links TRBV18 to TRBJ1-6; 9 nucleotides agree with TRBD1. This CDR3 contains 17 residues. The J segment lost 10 bases and the V segment lost 0 bases, leaving 10 bases of the junction unmatched. Germline assignment: CDR1 KGHSH and CDR2 LQKENI. CDR3 in DNA: TGTGCCAGCTCACCACCCCCCGGACAGGGGTTTCGGTCACCCCTCCACTTT. Its translation is CASSPPPGQGFRSPLHF.

In its sample, this clone was seen a few times. The CDR3 nucleotides read TGTGCCAGCAGTGAAGCGTACAGCATAACCCAAGAGACCCAGTACTTC. Its protein is CASSEAYSITQETQYF. The genes are TRBV6-1 and TRBJ2-5; D not certain. This CDR3 contains 16 residues. The germline V and J ends were trimmed by 0 bases and 1 base, with 12 bases remaining between them. Germline CDR1 reads MNHNS; CDR2 reads SASEGT.

This chain joins TRBV9 and TRBJ2-3; tentative D call: TRBD2 (7 bases). Trimming took off 0 bases at V and 5 bases at J, with 13 bases between the two ends. Per the germline V gene, CDR1 is SGDLS and CDR2 is YYNGEE. The CDR3 is made up of 15 amino acids. Here the CDR3 reads CASSVEGEGRDTQYF. CDR3 sequence (DNA): TGTGCCAGCAGCGTAGAGGGGGAGGGGCGAGATACGCAGTATTTT.

This chain joins TRBV9 and TRBJ1-2, with 7 bases identical to TRBD1. This CDR3 region has 15 residues. Germline loops: CDR1 SGDLS, CDR2 YYNGEE. The V gene end was trimmed by 1 base and the J gene end by 2 bases; junction bases not matched to a gene: 5. This CDR3 reads CASSVRTGSNYGYTF. The CDR3 DNA follows: TGTGCCAGCAGCGTAAGGACAGGCTCGAACTATGGCTACACCTTC.

In nucleotides, the CDR3 is TGCGCCAGCAGCCAAGACCCAGGGGGACCCTCCTATAATTCACCCCTCCACTTT. This encodes CASSQDPGGPSYNSPLHF. This chain uses TRBV4-3 with TRBJ1-6; 7 bases align to TRBD1. Germline V lookup: CDR1 LGHNA, CDR2 YSLEER. This CDR3 contains 18 residues. Trimming at V came to 0 bases and at J to 0 bases, leaving 5 bases not matched to a gene.

The chain recombines TRBV5-1 with TRBJ2-1; D is possibly TRBD2 (5 bases). The CDR3 is 13 residues long. The germline V gene has CDR1 SGHRS and CDR2 YFSETQ. The V end lost 2 bases, the J end lost 6 bases, and 9 bases lay between the germline ends. CDR3 nucleotides: TGCGCCAGCAGCTTTACTAGACCCAATGAGCAGTTCTTC. Translating it yields CASSFTRPNEQFF. The full variable domain, in which reference TRBV5-1 and TRBJ2-1 provide the parts outside the CDR3, is KAGVTQTPRYLIKTRGQQVTLSCSPISGHRSVSWYQQTPGQGLQFLFEYFSETQRNKGNFPGRFSGRQFSNSRSEMNVSTLELGDSALYLCASSFTRPNEQFFGPGTRLTVL.

V is TRBV19 and J is TRBJ2-7; no definite D call. With 0 bases removed from V and 4 bases from J, the gap between germline ends came to 7 bases. This CDR3 spans 13 amino acids. Germline values: CDR1 LNHDA, CDR2 SQIVND (reference sequence). The CDR3 DNA reads as TGTGCCAGTAGTATAGAGGCAGGATACGAGCAGTACGTC. This gives the protein CASSIEAGYEQYV.

The rearrangement uses TRBV28 and TRBJ2-7, with 7 bases matching TRBD1. This CDR3 region has 14 residues. Per the germline V gene, CDR1 is MDHEN and CDR2 is SYDVKM. V trimming: 6 bases; J trimming: 5 bases; junction bases outside the gene matches: 10. The DNA of the CDR3 is TGTGCCAGCAGCCAACCCGGACAGGCCGACGAGCAGTACGTC. Its translation: CASSQPGQADEQYV.

V usage is TRBV11-2 and J usage is TRBJ2-7, with 15 positions matching TRBD2. The V and J ends lost 2 bases and 0 bases, in that order; junction bases with no gene match: 8. The CDR3 runs to 19 residues. Germline CDR1 and CDR2: SGHAT and FQNNGV. The CDR3 protein is CASSLPGLAGGLSSYEQYF. DNA of the CDR3: TGTGCCAGCAGCTTACCGGGACTAGCGGGGGGACTAAGCTCCTACGAGCAGTACTTC.

The chain has TRBV2 and TRBJ2-7; TRBD1 might be the D (5 bases). The V gene lost 6 bases and the J gene lost 3 bases, with 9 bases spanning the gap. The germline V gene encodes CDR1 SNHLY and CDR2 FYNNEI. This CDR3 has 12 residues. The CDR3 DNA follows: TGTGCCAGCAGCTCAGACAGCTACGAGCAGTACTTC. This translates into CASSSDSYEQYF.

V is TRBV29-1 and J is TRBJ2-4; TRBD1 aligns across 10 bases. Germline V gives CDR1 SQVTM, CDR2 ANQGSEA. Losses at the gene ends were 4 bases for V and 2 bases for J; bases not matched to a gene: 11. This CDR3 has 17 amino acids. For the CDR3, the DNA is TGCAGCGTTGCTCCGGGACAGGGGAGGTTGACCAAAAACATTCAGTACTTC. Its translation: CSVAPGQGRLTKNIQYF. The full variable domain, with the rest looked up from reference TRBV29-1 and TRBJ2-4, is SAVISQKPSRDICQRGTSLTIQCQVDSQVTMMFWYRQQPGQSLTLIATANQGSEATYESGFVIDKFPISRPNLTFSTLTVSNMSPEDSSIYLCSVAPGQGRLTKNIQYFGAGTRLSVL.

This clone was counted once. This same CDR3 is encoded by further DNA sequences in the sample. The rearrangement uses TRBV9 and TRBJ2-3; D not resolved. The germline V and J ends were trimmed by 1 base and 1 base, with 4 bases remaining between them. This CDR3 is 13 amino acids long. Germline V gene data show CDR1 as SGDLS and CDR2 as YYNGEE. CDR3 region: CASSVSGTDTQYF. CDR3 bases: TGTGCCAGCAGCGTATCTGGCACAGATACGCAGTATTTT.